This TCR beta chain stems from a study of blood T cells in healthy people across ages. Sample-barcoded 5' priming and a J-beta primer mix drove a second PCR of about 6 to 11 cycles. TCRdb recomputed calls from the 5' RACE reads with MiXCR, one row per CDR3 protein. The sample lists approximately 1.5 million distinct CDR3 sequences, 42% occurring once. Germline assignment: CDR1 LGHNA and CDR2 YSLEER. The CDR3 contains 15 residues. J lost 1 base, V lost 5 bases, and 5 bases had no gene match. This chain uses TRBV4-3 with TRBJ1-1; 9 nucleotides line up with TRBD1. The TCR comes from a woman in her late teens or twenties in good health. The sample taken for sequencing was blood. The CDR3 region is CASSARQGENTEAFF. CDR3 bases: TGCGCCAGCAGCGCCCGACAGGGGGAGAACACTGAAGCTTTCTTT.